This T cell receptor (beta chain) was captured by sequencing in a study of T cell changes during pregnancy in multiple sclerosis (dated by TCRdb to between 2017 and 2020). Some background on the complete study: In women with multiple sclerosis, the researchers looked at how the T cell repertoire shifted as pregnancy progressed.

CDR1 MNHNS and CDR2 SASEGT are derived from the germline V gene. Trimmed from V: 10 bases; trimmed from J: 4 bases; junction bases lacking a gene match: 3. The CDR3 numbers 13 residues from cysteine through phenylalanine. This entry keeps only the CDR3 DNA: 39 bases, framed from base 1. Library prep was done by the immunoSEQ multiplex PCR assay. This immuneACCESS table, as held by TCRdb, lists in-frame sequences with V and J called but not all clones. Of the missing ones, under half trace to an unresolved V gene in checked studies; the others have no known cause. This sample comprises 69,000 or so clones, roughly 88% of them detected only once. The leading ten clones occupy more than 1.3% of the sample. A note on this clone: Its antigen specificity is not known. Nothing much larger sits one base from this clone, and base qualities are not available.

The chain is made from TRBV6-1 and TRBJ2-2; the central 10 bases match TRBD2. The receptor was isolated from a female donor with multiple sclerosis, enrolled in a pregnancy study. The sample consisted of peripheral blood, taken in the third trimester of pregnancy. The CDR3 reads as follows: CATRTSGTGELFF. In nucleotide form, the sequence is TGTGCCACCAGGACTAGCGGCACCGGGGAGCTGTTTTTT.